This entry describes one T cell receptor beta chain. Antigen specificity is unknown. TCRdb redid the calling of the reads with MiXCR, one entry per CDR3 protein. The sample lists some 54,000 distinct CDR3 sequences; 15% to 20% were seen once. These data belong to a study of T cell repertoires in cytomegalovirus infection. Study in general: Public TCR beta signatures were indicative of both CMV infection and a matching HLA type.

Study conclusions and caveats: Cumulative public TCR beta family frequency identified CMV carriers with the relevant HLA. The response measured ex vivo was dominated by TCR beta clonotypes (HLA-C-restricted and CMV-specific).

V shed 6 bases and J shed 3 bases, with 14 bases lying between them. Germline CDR1 reads SGHTA; CDR2 reads FQGNSA. The CDR3 runs 15 residues. The rearrangement joins TRBV7-2 to TRBJ1-4; no definite D call. This specimen consisted of CD8+ T cells from cultured PBMCs, obtained from culture after CMV antigen stimulation. This receptor was taken from a human donor in good health (CMV status not recorded). Some clones in this sample may be carry-over from other donors' samples. Here the CDR3 reads CASRRRGGSNEKLFF. CDR3 DNA: TGTGCCAGCAGGAGGCGGGGAGGGTCTAATGAAAAACTGTTTTTT. The full variable domain, its missing parts supplied by reference TRBV7-2 and TRBJ1-4, is GAGVSQSPSNKVTEKGKDVELRCDPISGHTALYWYRQSLGQGLEFLIYFQGNSAPDKSGLPSDRFSAERTGGSVSTLTIQRTQQEDSAVYLCASRRRGGSNEKLFFGSGTQLSVL.